The sequence of this T cell receptor (beta chain) was determined in a study of cytomegalovirus exposure and HLA in healthy donors (dated by TCRdb to 2016 to 2017). Study-wide context: According to an earlier analysis of several hundred of the donors, about 170 million T cells yielded 117 million unique TCR beta sequences and more than 250 Gb of sequence data. An early release that covered some 640 HLA-typed donors contained around 330 gigabases of sequencing data and tens of millions of unique TCR sequences. The genetic ancestry cluster associated with self-reported Caucasian donors included 81% of the roughly 400 genotyped donors. The study aimed to test whether signatures of past pathogen exposure could be identified by cataloging public T cell receptors. The study used immunosequencing to profile the T cell repertoires of approximately 690 subjects and linked those repertoires to cytomegalovirus serostatus. A separate validation cohort of 100 to 150 different subjects was used in addition to the roughly 700-subject first cohort. To predict cytomegalovirus infection status, the study combined high-throughput TCR immunosequencing, statistical association of individual TCRs with disease status, and machine learning. A later analysis re-examined previously published TCR beta repertoires from 500 to 700 donors and added high-resolution HLA genotyping to investigate patterns of TCR occurrence. Rather than drawing on any new phenotypic data, the later analysis identified candidate immune exposures from TCR beta sequences and the way those sequences occurred across donors. An earlier analysis of 587 of the donors used high-throughput TCR beta sequencing to judge whether each TCR beta V gene segment behaved as functional or pseudogenic. Alongside the repertoire data, information on donor age, sex, ethnicity and CMV serostatus was compiled. A later genetic analysis took genome-wide SNP genotypes for about 55% of the 666 donors and used that subset as a discovery cohort. All discovery cohort repertoires had been generated on a single sequencing platform. Class I and class II HLA loci were covered by the typing at four-digit resolution. The number of typed donors differed by locus: roughly 629-640 for A, B, C, DRB1 and DQB1; 522 for DQA1; 606 for DPA1; and some 470 for DPB1. A few DR-DQ haplotypes were treated as single units for association and clustering because of strong linkage in the cohort. On average, 235,054 unique TCR beta nucleotide sequences were sequenced per donor among about 400 genotyped donors of the cohort, with 15% to 20% of those sequences being non-productive. Paper-wide results and their limitations: In a later analysis, TCR association rates were found to vary across HLA loci, with the most associated TCRs seen for DRB1 alleles and the fewest for HLA-C alleles. A further reported finding was that TCR beta sequences accurately predicted the HLA-A and HLA-B alleles for most subjects in the first cohort. Most TCR sequences were observed very rarely across donors, whereas some public TCRs were present in many individuals. When HLA alleles, especially DR and DQ, strongly co-occurred, attributing TCR associations to individual alleles was difficult. The cohort was sequenced for TCR beta chains only, and without alpha or paired-chain data the features that could be detected were limited. An earlier analysis of around 540 of the donors showed that most TCR beta V segments appeared in productive rearrangements either about 87% or about 30% of the time, which broadly matched IMGT annotations. Linkage disequilibrium might explain the correlated functional status among segregating V segments, but an unknown experimental factor could not be ruled out. Immune exposure information for the cohort was limited to CMV serostatus. A cluster of highly shared sequence variants was judged likely to represent a technical artifact of the sequencing pipeline. A later analysis found that HLA-associated TCR beta chains were more clonally expanded and had lower generation probabilities than equally common non-associated chains. Roughly uniform sequencing depth across donors was assumed in presence/absence analyses, although this assumption may not hold. Compared with the approximately 710-donor mean, donors in an Asian-associated ancestry cluster had fewer N-insertions in productive TCRs, according to a later genetic analysis. The study listed 150 to 200 TCR beta chains as associated with cytomegalovirus. Several of the top co-occurrence clusters appeared to be linked to parvovirus B19, influenza, CMV and Epstein-Barr virus, according to a later analysis. A later analysis associated 17,000 or so TCR beta sequences with specific HLA alleles at a false discovery rate of 0.05. Because counts were too low, roughly 17 rarely observed V segments, including chromosome 9 orphons, were left out of the earlier analysis of approximately 580 of the donors. In a later genetic analysis, a missense DCLRE1C variant was associated with V-gene and J-gene trimming of TCR beta chains, and the association was replicated in an independent cohort. A later analysis found that most CMV-associated TCR beta chains appeared HLA-restricted, with HLA associations seemingly driven largely by CMV exposure. In vitro tests confirmed that a few of the cytomegalovirus-associated TCR beta chains recognize cytomegalovirus antigens. Because HLA typing was missing for some donors at each locus, association tests included only the typed subset. The authors suggested that the approach could potentially be generalized to other disease states and immunological phenotypes. Some IMGT-functional V segments, including TRBV6-2 and TRBV6-3, could not be distinguished by the 87-base-pair reads and were therefore excluded. The classifier was reported to diagnose cytomegalovirus status with high specificity and sensitivity in both the original and validation cohorts.

Inclusive of the bounding cysteine and phenylalanine, the CDR3 is 14 residues long. Left in the record is the CDR3 DNA by itself, 42 bases read in frame from the first base. Ends trimmed: V by 4 bases, J by 0 bases; bases unmatched to a gene: 3. Taken from the germline V gene, the CDR1 and CDR2 loops are SGHRS and YFSETQ. The cohort consisted of 650 to 700 healthy bone marrow donors. Cohort members were all nominally healthy when sampled, although unrecorded immune exposures were likely present. The donor tested CMV seropositive and was one of the 289 seropositive cohort members. A peripheral blood sample was provided by each donor, and peripheral blood mononuclear cells were used for TCR beta sequencing. Genomic DNA extraction from the blood cell samples was performed with the Qiagen DNeasy Blood Extraction Kit. With regard to this clone: Its antigen is unknown. No much larger clonotype is one base removed from it; base qualities were not supplied.

The library was made by the immunoSEQ multiplex PCR assay. For the multiplex PCR, a mixture combining 60 forward primers for TCR Vbeta segments and 13 reverse primers for TCR Jbeta segments was used. The CDR3 region of rearranged TCR beta genes was amplified from genomic DNA with a multiplex PCR assay. The amplified TCR beta libraries were sequenced on the Illumina HiSeq System as 87-base-pair reads. Concerning the study's data processing: Across the 700 or so repertoires, a later analysis counted tens of millions of unique TCR beta chains, roughly 11 million of which were shared by at least two donors. A nearest-neighbor algorithm error-corrected the raw reads and collapsed the reads into unique sequences, merging closely related sequences to remove PCR and sequencing errors. To assign V, D and J gene segments, CDR3 sequences were aligned to IMGT reference sequences. For a sequence to be retained, at least a six-nucleotide match to both a V gene segment and a J gene segment was required. Rearrangements were called productive when the CDR3 lacked stop codons and stayed in frame with V and J; all others were non-productive. CDR3 was defined by IMGT convention, running from the second conserved V-encoded cysteine to the conserved J-encoded phenylalanine. The earlier analysis of about 560 of the donors excluded any sequence lacking an unambiguous match to a single V gene segment. An earlier analysis of 587 of the donors classified V segments as functional when productive rearrangements were above 56.7% and as segregating when the standard deviation between donors was above 5%. A statistical classification framework was developed to diagnose cytomegalovirus status using the catalog of TCR beta chain sequences. In a later analysis, V and J genes were assigned by comparing TCR nucleotide sequences against IMGT/GENE-DB human TR gene sequences. Using the TCRdist pipeline, a later analysis assigned CDR3 sequences along with most-parsimonious VDJ recombination scenarios. A later analysis defined each TCR beta chain by its CDR3 amino acid sequence plus V-gene family, and excluded reads lacking a unique V-gene family. To address suspected cross-contamination and a sequencing artifact, a later analysis removed around 600 highly shared, low-generation-probability nucleotide sequences. In a later analysis, a clonal expansion index was calculated for each public chain from normalized within-repertoire ranks of inferred template counts. A later analysis computed generation probabilities with a VDJ recombination model fitted to out-of-frame rearrangements, and checked the results against IGoR. Hypergeometric tests were used in a later analysis to score TCR-TCR, TCR-HLA and TCR-CMV co-occurrence, with a repertoire-size bias correction applied to the TCR pairs. False discovery rates were estimated in a later analysis by permuting HLA or CMV assignments 20 times. A later analysis grouped co-occurring TCRs with DBSCAN, adding TCRdist sequence similarity when clustering within HLA-allele-positive subsets. Co-occurrence clustering excluded repertoires with fewer than 30,000 or more than 120,000 public chains, plus five with anomalous nucleotide sharing. As stored in TCRdb, this immuneACCESS dataset retains in-frame rearrangements with V and J assigned. A fraction of the clones does not appear; measured against another copy, unresolved V genes explain less than half of the discrepancy, and the remainder lacks a known reason. V, J and clone size reflect that table, while D and trimming were determined from the DNA. Within this sample are some 91,000 clones, with more than 75% of them counted one time only. The ten largest clones represent roughly 8.3% of the sample.

Recombination connected TRBV5-1 to TRBJ2-7; TRBD1 aligns with 8 central bases. Input material: PBMCs. This clonotype was obtained from a man in his thirties or forties in good health and CMV-seropositive. CDR3 region: CASSPGQGSYEQYF. The sequenced DNA is TGCGCCAGCAGCCCCGGACAGGGCTCCTACGAGCAGTACTTC.